Presented here are 6 T cell receptor beta chains from one specimen sequenced in a study of cytomegalovirus exposure and HLA in healthy donors. It was with 60 Vbeta and 13 Jbeta primers that the PCR ran. Method: immunoSEQ multiplex PCR; TCRdb's copy keeps in-frame clones and lacks some. The sample records roughly 93,000 clones, roughly 72% being singletons. The sequenced material came from PBMCs. The receptor source for this set is a man aged 25 to 40 in good health and CMV-seronegative.

The genes are TRBV7-9 and TRBJ1-5, with 8 bases matching TRBD1. The germline V gene encodes CDR1 SEHNR and CDR2 FQNEAQ (reference sequence). J gave up 5 bases and V 5 bases, and 5 bases lay outside the gene matches. The CDR3 runs 14 residues. The CDR3 sequence: CASSPGQGDQPQHF. The DNA for the CDR3 is TGTGCCAGCAGCCCCGGACAGGGAGATCAGCCCCAGCATTTT. Complete variable domain (other parts from reference TRBV7-9 and TRBJ1-5): DTGVSQNPRHKITKRGQNVTFRCDPISEHNRLYWYRQTLGQGPEFLTYFQNEAQLEKSRLLSDRFSAERPKGSFSTLEIQRTEQGDSAMYLCASSPGQGDQPQHFGDGTRLSIL.

This sequence joins TRBV19 and TRBJ2-5; no definite D call. The V gene's germline CDR1 is LNHDA and CDR2 SQIVND (reference sequence). The CDR3 sequence is 13 residues long. With 11 bases removed from V and 2 bases from J, the gap between germline ends came to 15 bases. This chain's CDR3 is CASSHDKQETQYF. CDR3 DNA sequence: TGTGCCTCGAGCCATGACAAGCAAGAGACCCAGTACTTC.

This chain joins TRBV6-1 and TRBJ2-1, with D unresolved. Per germline, CDR1 MNHNS and CDR2 SASEGT. Trimming stripped 1 base from V and 0 bases from J, with 10 bases between. CDR3 size: 16 residues. The DNA of the CDR3 is TGTGCCAGCAGTGAAGGCGCTAGGAGCTCCTACAATGAGCAGTTCTTC. Translation gives CASSEGARSSYNEQFF.

The chain combines TRBV27 with TRBJ2-7; TRBD1 matches 10 bases. The ends lost 3 bases at V and 3 bases at J; junction bases unmatched: 8. Germline V gene lookup returns CDR1 MNHEY and CDR2 SMNVEV (reference sequence). This CDR3 has 16 amino acids. The CDR3 DNA reads TGTGCCAGCAGTTTGTACCGGGACAGGGGTTTCTACGAGCAGTACTTC. Translating it yields CASSLYRDRGFYEQYF.

V usage is TRBV6-5 and J usage is TRBJ2-1; 7 bases agree with TRBD1. Losses at the gene ends were 4 bases for V and 2 bases for J; bases not matched to a gene: 5. CDR1 and CDR2 (germline): MNHEY, SVGAGI. This CDR3 comprises 15 residues. CDR3 DNA: TGTGCCAGCAGTTTCGACAGGGAAGCCTACAATGAGCAGTTCTTC. Amino acids: CASSFDREAYNEQFF.

This clone has more than one count but fewer than ten. V usage is TRBV2 and J usage is TRBJ1-1; maybe TRBD1 (5 bases). The CDR3 covers 14 residues. Trimming took 6 bases from V and 1 from J, leaving 12 bases between them. The germline V gene encodes CDR1 SNHLY and CDR2 FYNNEI. The CDR3 sequence: CASSLGLPNTEAFF. The CDR3 DNA is TGTGCCAGCAGCTTGGGACTCCCGAACACTGAAGCTTTCTTT.